These 9 T cell receptor beta chains originate from one sample sequenced in a study of T cell responses to AZD1222 COVID-19 vaccine. Here immunoSEQ multiplex PCR was the method, and the copy in TCRdb shows in-frame clones only, minus some. The sample records 150,000 to 180,000 clones, about nine tenths being singletons. The specimen was peripheral blood, collected on day 0 of AZD1222 vaccination. The receptors originated from an adult in good health.

The V gene is TRBV10-3, the J gene TRBJ2-3, with 10 positions matching TRBD2. Trimming at V came to 6 bases and at J to 1 base, leaving 10 bases not matched to a gene. The CDR3 totals 17 residues. Looked up from germline, CDR1 is ENHRY and CDR2 is SYGVKD. In DNA form, the CDR3 reads TGTGCCATCAGGACCAGCGGGAGGGCCCTTGGCACAGATACGCAGTATTTT. It codes for CAIRTSGRALGTDTQYF.

The V and J genes are TRBV19 and TRBJ2-1; the D gene is possibly TRBD2 (5 bases). Germline V gives CDR1 LNHDA, CDR2 SQIVND (reference sequence). This CDR3 has 13 residues. The V gene lost 5 bases and the J gene lost 4 bases, with 9 bases spanning the gap. CDR3 protein: CASSPPGYNEQFF. As DNA, the CDR3 is TGTGCCAGTAGTCCGCCGGGGTACAATGAGCAGTTCTTC.

V usage is TRBV28 and J usage is TRBJ1-2; D call uncertain. Germline CDR1 and CDR2: MDHEN and SYDVKM. The CDR3 has 13 residues. V dropped 5 bases and J dropped 8 bases, with 15 bases sitting between them. CDR3 DNA: TGTGCCAGCAGTCCCCGTTGGAAGAGGGGCTACACCTTC. Protein product: CASSPRWKRGYTF.

The V call is TRBV9, the J call TRBJ2-3, with TRBD2 matching 7 bases. From germline, CDR1 is SGDLS and CDR2 YYNGEE. V shed 3 bases, J shed 2 bases, and the junction held 3 bases outside the gene matches. The CDR3 length is 14 residues. CDR3 region: CASSGSGYTDTQYF. CDR3 nucleotides: TGTGCCAGCAGCGGTAGCGGGTACACAGATACGCAGTATTTT. The complete variable domain, with remaining parts taken from reference TRBV9 and TRBJ2-3, reads DSGVTQTPKHLITATGQRVTLRCSPRSGDLSVYWYQQSLDQGLQFLIQYYNGEERAKGNILERFSAQQFPDLHSELNLSSLELGDSALYFCASSGSGYTDTQYFGPGTRLTVL.

The chain joins TRBV6-5 to TRBJ2-7; 11 nucleotides match TRBD1. Germline V lookup: CDR1 MNHEY, CDR2 SVGAGI. The junction had 5 bases not matched to a gene; V was cut back by 5 bases and J by 2 bases. There are 15 residues in the CDR3. Here the CDR3 reads CASSSPGQGAYEQYF. The CDR3 DNA reads as TGTGCCAGCAGTAGCCCGGGACAGGGGGCCTACGAGCAGTACTTC.

The rearrangement uses TRBV5-6 and TRBJ1-5, with D perhaps TRBD1 (6 bases). The CDR3 sequence is 17 residues long. CDR1 and CDR2 from the germline V gene are SGHDT and YYEEEE. V shed 0 bases and J shed 0 bases, with 13 bases lying between them. The CDR3 protein is CASSLGSWGHSNQPQHF. CDR3 DNA sequence: TGTGCCAGCAGCTTGGGCTCCTGGGGGCATAGCAATCAGCCCCAGCATTTT.

The rearrangement links TRBV28 to TRBJ2-7, with D possibly matching TRBD2 (5 bases). The CDR3 extends over 12 amino acids. V lost 3 bases, J lost 6 bases, and 9 bases lay in between. Germline loops: CDR1 MDHEN, CDR2 SYDVKM. The CDR3 nucleotides are TGTGCCAGCAGTTTGGACTCAGCCGAGCAGTACTTC. Protein product: CASSLDSAEQYF.

The genes are TRBV10-3 and TRBJ1-1, with D possibly matching TRBD1 (6 bases). This CDR3 comprises 14 residues. Trimming cost V 7 bases and J 1 base, with 13 bases left between them. Germline V gene data show CDR1 as ENHRY and CDR2 as SYGVKD. CDR3 sequence reads: CAIKSGTTNTEAFF. The CDR3 DNA reads TGTGCCATCAAGAGCGGGACAACGAACACTGAAGCTTTCTTT.

The gene calls are TRBV10-3 and TRBJ1-5; D unresolved. CDR1 and CDR2 from the germline V gene are ENHRY and SYGVKD. V lost 3 bases to trimming and J lost 4 bases, with 7 bases between them. CDR3 length equals 13 residues. The CDR3 here is CAISELGNQPQHF. The CDR3 nucleotides read TGTGCCATCAGTGAATTAGGGAATCAGCCCCAGCATTTT.